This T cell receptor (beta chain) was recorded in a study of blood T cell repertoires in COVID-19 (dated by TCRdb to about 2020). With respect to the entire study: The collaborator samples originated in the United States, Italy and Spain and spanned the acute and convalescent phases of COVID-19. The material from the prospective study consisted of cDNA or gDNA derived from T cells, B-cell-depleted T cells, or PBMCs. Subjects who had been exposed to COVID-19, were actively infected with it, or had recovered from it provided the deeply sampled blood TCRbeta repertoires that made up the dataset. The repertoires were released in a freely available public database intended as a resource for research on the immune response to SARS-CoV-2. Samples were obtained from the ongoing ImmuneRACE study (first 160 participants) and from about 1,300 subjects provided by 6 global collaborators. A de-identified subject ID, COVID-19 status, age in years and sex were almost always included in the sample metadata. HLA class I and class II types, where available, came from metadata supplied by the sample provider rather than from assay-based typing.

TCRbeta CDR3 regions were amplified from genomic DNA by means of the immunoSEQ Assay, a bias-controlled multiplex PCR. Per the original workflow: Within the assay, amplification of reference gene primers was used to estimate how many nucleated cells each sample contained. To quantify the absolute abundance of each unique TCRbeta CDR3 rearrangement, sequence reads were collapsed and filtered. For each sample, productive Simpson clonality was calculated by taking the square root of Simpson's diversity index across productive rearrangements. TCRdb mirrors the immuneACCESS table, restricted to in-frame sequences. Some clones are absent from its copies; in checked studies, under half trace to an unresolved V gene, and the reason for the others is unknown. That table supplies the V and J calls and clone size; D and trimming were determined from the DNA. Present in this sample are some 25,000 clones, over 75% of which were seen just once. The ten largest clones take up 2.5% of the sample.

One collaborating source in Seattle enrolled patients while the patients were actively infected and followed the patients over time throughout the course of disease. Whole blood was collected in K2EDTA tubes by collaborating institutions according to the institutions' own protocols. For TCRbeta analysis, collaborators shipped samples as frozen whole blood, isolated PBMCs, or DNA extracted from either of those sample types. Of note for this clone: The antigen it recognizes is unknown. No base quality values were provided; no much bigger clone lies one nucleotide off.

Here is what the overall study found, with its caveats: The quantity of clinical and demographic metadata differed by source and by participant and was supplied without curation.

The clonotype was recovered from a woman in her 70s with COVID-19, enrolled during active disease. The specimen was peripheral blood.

The bases are TGCGCCAGCAGCCAAGGAGCAGCACAGATGAACACTGAAGCTTTCTTT. Translated, this gives CASSQGAAQMNTEAFF. The V and J genes are TRBV4-1 and TRBJ1-1, with the D gene too uncertain to name. The CDR3, from cysteine to phenylalanine, totals 16 residues. Only the CDR3 part of the read is kept: 48 bases, read in frame from the first base. At the junction V is shortened by 1 base and J by 0 bases, with 12 bases in between. According to the germline V gene, CDR1 reads MGHRA and CDR2 reads YSYEKL.